The entry below describes one T cell receptor beta chain. Its antigen is unidentified. This entry is derived from a study of T-cell memory formation after mild COVID-19. At the level of the study: TCR clusters showed largely donor specificity. The study's findings and limits: Still unconfirmed is whether the second-wave clones peaking on day 37 recognized SARS-CoV-2.

MiXCR, applied by TCRdb to the 5' RACE reads, yields one record per CDR3 protein. This sample has under 300,000 distinct CDR3 sequences; 8% to 10% occur once, and the top ten carry about 22%. The V gene's germline CDR1 is MGHRA and CDR2 YSYEKL. There are 13 residues in the CDR3. Trimming left V 4 bases short and J 7 bases short, with 11 bases between. Material: PBMCs or a T cell subset sorted from them (not recorded which). The chain employs TRBV4-1 and TRBJ2-1; D ambiguous. This clonotype was obtained from a man aged 18 to 30 who had mild COVID-19 (a few samples of this study predate the infection). Cell type and time point are not known. For the CDR3, the DNA is TGCGCCAGCAGCCTTTCCCGTATGAATGAGCAGTTCTTC. This codes for CASSLSRMNEQFF.